This passage covers 28 T cell receptor beta chains from one sample sequenced in a study of shared clonotypes between healthy human individuals. Libraries were prepared by immunoSEQ multiplex PCR; TCRdb keeps only in-frame clonotypes and omits some of them. The repertoire holds over 1.5 million clones, with 95% to 99% as singletons. Material: naive CD4+ T cells sorted from blood. Subset described: CD45RA+ positively selected. These receptor sequences come from a man aged 25 to 40 in good health.

This clone was counted a single time. The chain is built from TRBV7-9 and TRBJ2-3; D gene ambiguous. The CDR3 has 13 amino acids. The germline V gene encodes CDR1 SEHNR and CDR2 FQNEAQ (reference sequence). The V end lost 2 bases, the J end lost 5 bases, and 8 bases lay between the germline ends. The DNA of the CDR3 is TGTGCCAGCAGCTTAATGGGCCTAGATACGCAGTATTTT. Protein: CASSLMGLDTQYF. The full variable domain, in which reference TRBV7-9 and TRBJ2-3 provide the parts outside the CDR3, is DTGVSQNPRHKITKRGQNVTFRCDPISEHNRLYWYRQTLGQGPEFLTYFQNEAQLEKSRLLSDRFSAERPKGSFSTLEIQRTEQGDSAMYLCASSLMGLDTQYFGPGTRLTVL.

J is TRBJ2-3 and V is TRBV28; 9 bases are shared with TRBD1. Germline CDR1 is MDHEN and CDR2 is SYDVKM. CDR3 length equals 12 residues. V trimming: 1 base; J trimming: 11 bases; junction bases outside the gene matches: 1. The CDR3 sequence is CASSLLGQGQYF. The CDR3 DNA reads TGTGCCAGCAGTTTATTGGGACAGGGGCAGTATTTT.

DNA for the CDR3: TGTGCCAGCAGGCCAGGGGACAGGGCCTACGAGCAGTACTTC. This translates into CASRPGDRAYEQYF. The chain employs TRBV2 and TRBJ2-7; 9 bases agree with TRBD1. V gave up 6 bases and J gave up 2 bases; unmatched junction bases: 5. This CDR3 is 14 amino acids long. CDR1 and CDR2 (germline): SNHLY, FYNNEI.

Note on this clone: The junction departs from germline at one end; a sequencing error may be responsible. The rearrangement joins TRBV7-7 to TRBJ2-2; D unclear. The germline gives CDR1 SSHAT, CDR2 FNYEAQ (reference sequence). The length of the CDR3 is 13 residues. The CDR3 nucleotides read TGTGCTAGCAGCAACCCGTCCGCTCCGGAGCTGTTTTTT. It codes for CASSNPSAPELFF.

The rearrangement uses TRBV29-1 and TRBJ2-7, with D possibly being TRBD1 or TRBD2 (5 bases each). The germline CDR1 and CDR2 sequences are SQVTM and ANQGSEA. The CDR3 has 12 residues. Trimming left V 4 bases short and J 2 bases short, with 9 bases between. The CDR3 region is CSVGGPTYEQYF. The CDR3 nucleotides are TGCAGCGTTGGGGGACCGACCTACGAGCAGTACTTC.

This chain links TRBV14 with TRBJ2-1; D is ambiguous. This CDR3 comprises 12 residues. Germline assignment: CDR1 SGHDN and CDR2 FVKESK. Trimming took off 4 bases at V and 6 bases at J, with 7 bases between the two ends. The CDR3 sequence: CASSPYFNEQFF. The CDR3 DNA is TGTGCCAGCAGCCCCTACTTCAATGAGCAGTTCTTC.

The chain is built from TRBV6-5 and TRBJ2-5; tentative D call: TRBD2 (6 bases). Germline V gene data show CDR1 as MNHEY and CDR2 as SVGAGI. The V gene lost 8 bases and the J gene lost 1 base, with 14 bases spanning the gap. The CDR3 covers 14 residues. The CDR3 sequence: CASALLGGQETQYF. The CDR3 nucleotides are TGTGCCAGCGCGTTATTGGGGGGCCAAGAGACCCAGTACTTC.

The V call is TRBV5-4, the J call TRBJ1-1, with 8 bases fitting TRBD1. The CDR3 is made up of 15 amino acids. In germline, CDR1 is SGHNT, CDR2 YYREEE (reference sequence). With V trimmed by 2 bases and J by 8 bases, 11 bases remained unmatched. The CDR3, as DNA: TGTGCCAGCAGCTTAATTGCAGGGGGCGTGGGAGAAGCTTTCTTT. Residues: CASSLIAGGVGEAFF.

The chain joins TRBV18 to TRBJ1-5, with TRBD1 identical over 8 bases. V lost 0 bases, J lost 6 bases, and 4 bases stayed unmatched. The CDR3 is 15 amino acids. The germline gives CDR1 KGHSH, CDR2 LQKENI. CDR3 DNA sequence: TGTGCCAGCTCACCACCGACAGGGGAAGGTCAGCCCCAGCATTTT. Amino acids: CASSPPTGEGQPQHF. The variable domain in full, with the rest retrieved from reference TRBV18 and TRBJ1-5, is NAGVMQNPRHLVRRRGQEARLRCSPMKGHSHVYWYRQLPEEGLKFMVYLQKENIIDESGMPKERFSAEFPKEGPSILRIQQVVRGDSAAYFCASSPPTGEGQPQHFGDGTRLSIL.

The chain recombines TRBV5-1 with TRBJ2-6; D gene unclear. Germline V gene data show CDR1 as SGHRS and CDR2 as YFSETQ. This CDR3 spans 16 amino acids. The V end lost 3 bases, the J end lost 0 bases, and 10 bases lay between the germline ends. The chain's CDR3 is CASSSEASSGANVLTF. CDR3 bases: TGCGCCAGCAGCTCTGAAGCTTCCTCTGGGGCCAACGTCCTGACTTTC.

The chain joins TRBV28 to TRBJ1-5; D remains ambiguous. Between the trimmed V and J ends, which lost 5 bases and 10 bases, there was a span of 12 bases. The CDR3 is made up of 12 amino acids. CDR1 and CDR2 from the germline V gene are MDHEN and SYDVKM. In nucleotides, the CDR3 is TGTGCCAGCAGTCCCCAGAAATTACCCCAGCATTTT. Encoded protein: CASSPQKLPQHF.

J is TRBJ2-5 and V is TRBV18, with D perhaps TRBD1 (5 bases). The V end was cut by 2 bases, the J end by 5 bases, with 9 bases between. The CDR3 is 13 residues long. The germline V gene has CDR1 KGHSH and CDR2 LQKENI. The CDR3 region is CASSPWGVETQYF. The CDR3 region has the DNA TGTGCCAGCTCACCATGGGGCGTTGAGACCCAGTACTTC.

About this clone: Other DNA sequences in this specimen translate into the identical CDR3. This chain joins TRBV5-1 and TRBJ2-5; the D gene is possibly TRBD1 (5 bases). CDR1 SGHRS and CDR2 YFSETQ come from the germline V gene. Trimming removed 3 bases from V and 5 bases from J, with 11 bases in between. The CDR3 runs 13 residues. The CDR3 sequence is CASSSQGRETQYF. CDR3 sequence (DNA): TGCGCCAGCAGCTCGCAGGGAAGGGAGACCCAGTACTTC.

The V gene is TRBV7-2, the J gene TRBJ2-7; 11 bases fit TRBD2. V lost 1 base, J lost 7 bases, and 12 bases stayed unmatched. The V gene's germline CDR1 is SGHTA and CDR2 FQGNSA. The CDR3 sequence is 17 residues long. CDR3 sequence: CASSLEGRMTSGTEQYF. CDR3 nucleotide sequence: TGTGCCAGCAGCTTAGAGGGACGGATGACTAGCGGGACTGAGCAGTACTTC.

The J gene is TRBJ2-2, the V gene TRBV28, with 9 bases identical to TRBD2. V dropped 5 bases and J dropped 2; count of bases not matched to a gene: 6. The CDR3 contains 16 residues. The germline V gene encodes CDR1 MDHEN and CDR2 SYDVKM. The CDR3 nucleotides read TGTGCCAGCAGTCCCCGACTAGCGGCCAACACCGGGGAGCTGTTTTTT. This codes for CASSPRLAANTGELFF.

The chain is built from TRBV11-2 and TRBJ2-1, with 7 bases fitting TRBD2. The V segment lost 2 bases and the J segment 3 bases; nucleotides outside the gene matches: 13. Germline V lookup: CDR1 SGHAT, CDR2 FQNNGV. The CDR3 runs 18 residues. CDR3 loop: CASSLFFLRGGGYNEQFF. For the CDR3, the DNA is TGTGCCAGCAGCTTATTTTTCTTGCGGGGCGGGGGCTACAATGAGCAGTTCTTC.

The V call is TRBV9, the J call TRBJ2-3; the D gene is possibly TRBD1 (6 bases). Germline V lookup: CDR1 SGDLS, CDR2 YYNGEE. Trimming shortened V by 3 bases and J by 2 bases, and 16 bases separated the two germline ends. The CDR3 contains 16 residues. CDR3 sequence reads: CASSARGSGTTDTQYF. For the CDR3, the DNA is TGTGCCAGCAGCGCGAGGGGGTCGGGAACCACAGATACGCAGTATTTT.

The chain carries TRBV18 and TRBJ1-3; no firm D call. The CDR3 loop spans 14 amino acids. The V gene's germline CDR1 is KGHSH and CDR2 LQKENI. V was clipped by 3 bases and J by 4 bases, with 10 bases between them. The CDR3 nucleotides are TGTGCCAGCTCACCGGAGGGAGCAGGAAACACCATATATTTT. Its translation is CASSPEGAGNTIYF.

Turning to this clone: Other DNA variants within this sample encode the same CDR3. The chain's CDR3 is CASSLLGYEQYF. The CDR3, as DNA: TGTGCCAGCAGCTTATTGGGGTACGAGCAGTACTTC. The chain couples TRBV7-6 to TRBJ2-7; D not certain. V was trimmed by 2 bases and J by 4 bases, leaving 6 bases between them. CDR1 is SGHVS, CDR2 FNYEAQ, per germline. This CDR3 is 12 amino acids long.

The chain is built from TRBV5-1 and TRBJ2-7; D not resolved. V was shortened by 7 bases and J by 3 bases, with 17 bases between the two germline ends. The CDR3 is 14 amino acids. The germline gives CDR1 SGHRS, CDR2 YFSETQ. The CDR3 DNA reads as TGCGCCAGCCGCGTCGAAGACATTAACTACGAGCAGTACTTC. Amino acids: CASRVEDINYEQYF.

This chain uses TRBV5-1 with TRBJ2-3, with D perhaps matching TRBD1 (5 bases). Trimming removed 0 bases at V and 4 bases at J, with 12 bases between. The CDR3 totals 15 residues. Germline V gene data show CDR1 as SGHRS and CDR2 as YFSETQ. The CDR3 nucleotides are TGCGCCAGCAGCTTGGAGGGCAGGGCAGCAGATACGCAGTATTTT. Its translation: CASSLEGRAADTQYF. The variable domain in full, with the rest retrieved from reference TRBV5-1 and TRBJ2-3, is KAGVTQTPRYLIKTRGQQVTLSCSPISGHRSVSWYQQTPGQGLQFLFEYFSETQRNKGNFPGRFSGRQFSNSRSEMNVSTLELGDSALYLCASSLEGRAADTQYFGPGTRLTVL.

V usage is TRBV6-4 and J usage is TRBJ2-3; possible D gene TRBD1, 5 bases. V was pared by 2 bases and J by 5 bases, with 8 bases between. The germline CDR1 and CDR2 sequences are MRHNA and SNTAGT. The CDR3 consists of 13 residues. The CDR3 coding sequence is TGTGCCAGCAGTGACGGGGCGGAAGATACGCAGTATTTT. It translates to CASSDGAEDTQYF.

Concerning this clone itself: This sample also contains other DNA sequences that code for the same CDR3. The rearrangement joins TRBV7-2 to TRBJ1-5; D is undetermined. The CDR3 is made up of 14 amino acids. V was shortened by 2 bases and J by 4 bases, with 9 bases between the two germline ends. CDR1 is SGHTA and CDR2 is FQGNSA in the germline V gene. The CDR3, as DNA: TGTGCCAGCAGCTTATACGGTGGGAATCAGCCCCAGCATTTT. Translation gives CASSLYGGNQPQHF.

On this clone itself: The sample contains more than one DNA sequence encoding this CDR3. The chain joins TRBV9 to TRBJ2-5, with D maybe TRBD1 (6 bases). The germline V and J ends were trimmed by 0 bases and 5 bases, with 11 bases remaining between them. Germline lookup yields CDR1 SGDLS and CDR2 YYNGEE. The length of the CDR3 is 14 residues. CDR3 loop: CASSVGAGQETQYF. DNA for the CDR3: TGTGCCAGCAGCGTAGGGGCAGGACAGGAGACCCAGTACTTC.

The chain uses TRBV5-4 and TRBJ2-7; D gene uncertain. V lost 3 bases, J lost 2 bases, and 15 bases lay in between. The CDR3 sequence is 15 residues long. Germline V gives CDR1 SGHNT, CDR2 YYREEE (reference sequence). The CDR3 reads CASSSIARGAYEQYF. The CDR3 region has the DNA TGTGCCAGCAGCTCGATAGCTCGTGGGGCCTACGAGCAGTACTTC.

The CDR3 nucleotides read TGTGCCAGCAGCTTGGCGAGGGGGAGAGGGGCCTACGAGCAGTACTTC. It is translated as CASSLARGRGAYEQYF. This sequence joins TRBV5-4 and TRBJ2-7, with a possible D match to TRBD1 (6 bases). V dropped 0 bases and J dropped 2 bases, with 15 bases sitting between them. The CDR3 spans 16 residues. CDR1 SGHNT and CDR2 YYREEE come from the germline V gene (reference sequence).

V and J are TRBV6-5 and TRBJ2-5, with D possibly called TRBD1 or TRBD2 (5 bases each). Trimming stripped 4 bases from V and 3 bases from J, with 9 bases between. Per the germline V gene, CDR1 is MNHEY and CDR2 is SVGAGI. The CDR3 has 13 residues. CDR3 sequence reads: CASSSGTEETQYF. The CDR3 DNA sequence: TGTGCCAGCAGTTCCGGGACGGAAGAGACCCAGTACTTC.

The V and J genes are TRBV10-3 and TRBJ2-1, with TRBD2 matching over 13 bases. J was trimmed by 8 bases and V by 10 bases; bases with no gene match: 8. CDR1 and CDR2 from the germline V gene are ENHRY and SYGVKD. There are 14 residues in the CDR3. The CDR3 DNA is TGTGCCACCCTCGGACTAGCGGGAGACCATGAGCAGTTCTTC. It encodes CATLGLAGDHEQFF.